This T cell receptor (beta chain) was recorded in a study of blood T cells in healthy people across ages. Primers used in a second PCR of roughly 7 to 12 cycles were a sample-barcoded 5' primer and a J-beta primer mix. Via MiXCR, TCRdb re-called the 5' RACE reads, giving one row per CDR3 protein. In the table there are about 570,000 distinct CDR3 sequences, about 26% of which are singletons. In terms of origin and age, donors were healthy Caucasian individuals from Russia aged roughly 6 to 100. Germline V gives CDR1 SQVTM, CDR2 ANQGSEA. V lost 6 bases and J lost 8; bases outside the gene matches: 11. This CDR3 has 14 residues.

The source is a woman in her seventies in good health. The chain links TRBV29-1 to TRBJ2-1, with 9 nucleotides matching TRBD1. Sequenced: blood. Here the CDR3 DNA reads TGCAGCGTGGCCGGGACAGGGTCATGGGATGAGCAGTTCTTC. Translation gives CSVAGTGSWDEQFF.